This TCR beta chain derives from a study of blood T cell repertoires in COVID-19. About the research overall: From T cells, B-cell-depleted T cells, or PBMCs came the material, which was cDNA or gDNA.

Authors' analysis steps: Reference gene primers were amplified, and this amplification served to estimate nucleated cell counts. Produced via immunoSEQ multiplex PCR; TCRdb's table is partial and in-frame only. The V and J calls and clone size are taken from that table; D and trimming were inferred from the DNA. The sample has roughly 150,000 clones; more than 75% are singletons. Trimming left V 4 bases short and J 2 bases short, with 18 bases between. Germline CDR1 SGHDN, CDR2 FVKESK. The CDR3 totals 18 residues. Sequences were obtained from peripheral blood. The chain is built from TRBV14 and TRBJ2-6; D is perhaps TRBD1 (5 bases). This TCR derives from an elderly woman with COVID-19, enrolled during active disease. DNA for the CDR3: TGTGCCAGCAGCCTATTCTCGCTTCTGGGGCCTGGGGCCAACGTCCTGACTTTC. Translating it yields CASSLFSLLGPGANVLTF.